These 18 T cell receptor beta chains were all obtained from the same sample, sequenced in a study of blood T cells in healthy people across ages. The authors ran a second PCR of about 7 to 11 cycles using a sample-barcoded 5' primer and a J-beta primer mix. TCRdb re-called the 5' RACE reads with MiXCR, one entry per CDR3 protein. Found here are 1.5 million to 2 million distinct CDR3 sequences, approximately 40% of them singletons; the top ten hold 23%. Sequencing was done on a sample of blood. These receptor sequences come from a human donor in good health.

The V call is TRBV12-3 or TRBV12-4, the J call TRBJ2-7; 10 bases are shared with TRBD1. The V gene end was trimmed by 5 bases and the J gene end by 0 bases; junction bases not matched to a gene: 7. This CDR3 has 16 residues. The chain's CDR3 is CASSQSGQGGSYEQYF. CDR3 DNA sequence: TGTGCCAGCAGTCAAAGCGGACAGGGGGGCTCCTACGAGCAGTACTTC.

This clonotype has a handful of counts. The CDR3 region is CSALTGRGLYGYTF. The CDR3 nucleotides read TGCAGTGCTCTTACAGGGAGGGGCCTCTATGGCTACACCTTC. The chain carries TRBV20-1 and TRBJ1-2, with D perhaps TRBD1 (6 bases). Per germline, CDR1 DFQATT and CDR2 SNEGSKA (reference sequence). The CDR3 totals 14 residues. V was shortened by 5 bases and J by 4 bases, with 17 bases between the two germline ends.

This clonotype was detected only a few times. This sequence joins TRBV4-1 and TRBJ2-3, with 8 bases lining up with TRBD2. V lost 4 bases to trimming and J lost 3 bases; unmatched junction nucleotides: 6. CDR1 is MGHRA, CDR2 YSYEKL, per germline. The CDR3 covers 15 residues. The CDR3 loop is CASSPGREGTDTQYF. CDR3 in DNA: TGCGCCAGCAGCCCGGGACGGGAGGGGACAGATACGCAGTATTTT.

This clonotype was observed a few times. CDR3 residues: CASSWPGRAAIADTQYF. In DNA, the CDR3 is TGTGCCAGCAGTTGGCCCGGGCGGGCCGCGATAGCAGATACGCAGTATTTT. V usage is TRBV28 and J usage is TRBJ2-3; perhaps TRBD2 as D (5 bases). With 4 bases removed from V and 4 bases from J, the gap between germline ends came to 21 bases. The CDR3 is made up of 17 amino acids. The germline gives CDR1 MDHEN, CDR2 SYDVKM.

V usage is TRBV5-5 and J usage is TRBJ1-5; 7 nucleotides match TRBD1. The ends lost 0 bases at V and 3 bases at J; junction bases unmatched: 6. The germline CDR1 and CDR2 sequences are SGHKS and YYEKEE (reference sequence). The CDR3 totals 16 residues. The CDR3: CASSLAAGGLNQPQHF. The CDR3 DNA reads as TGTGCCAGCAGCTTGGCGGCAGGGGGACTCAATCAGCCCCAGCATTTT.

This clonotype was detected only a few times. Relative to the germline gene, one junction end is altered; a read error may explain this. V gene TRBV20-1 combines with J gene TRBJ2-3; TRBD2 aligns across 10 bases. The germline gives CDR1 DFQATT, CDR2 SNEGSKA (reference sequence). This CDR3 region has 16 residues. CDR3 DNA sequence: TGTAGTGCCCCGATCGGGACTAGCGCTCTCACAGATACGCAGTATTTT. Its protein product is CSAPIGTSALTDTQYF.

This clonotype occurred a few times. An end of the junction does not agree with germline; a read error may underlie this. For the CDR3, the DNA is TGCAGTGCTACGACAGTCTCTAACTATGGCTGCACCTTC. Residues: CSATTVSNYGCTF. The chain employs TRBV20-1 and TRBJ1-2, with D perhaps TRBD1 (5 bases). The CDR3 is made up of 13 amino acids. Germline values: CDR1 DFQATT, CDR2 SNEGSKA (reference sequence).

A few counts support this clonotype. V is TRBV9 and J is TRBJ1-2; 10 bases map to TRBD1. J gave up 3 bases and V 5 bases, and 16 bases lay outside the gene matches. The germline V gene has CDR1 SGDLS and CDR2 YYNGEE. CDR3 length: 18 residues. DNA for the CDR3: TGTGCCAGCAGTGTCCGCTCGACTCCGGGACAGGGGCACTATGGCTACACCTTC. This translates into CASSVRSTPGQGHYGYTF.

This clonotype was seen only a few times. The CDR3 spells CASSQDLVAGGYNEQFF. DNA of the CDR3: TGCGCCAGCAGCCAAGACCTGGTAGCGGGGGGATACAATGAGCAGTTCTTC. V and J are TRBV4-1 and TRBJ2-1, with 10 bases lining up with TRBD2. CDR1 and CDR2 from the germline V gene are MGHRA and YSYEKL. The CDR3 covers 17 residues. The J segment lost 4 bases and the V segment lost 0 bases, leaving 6 bases of the junction unmatched.

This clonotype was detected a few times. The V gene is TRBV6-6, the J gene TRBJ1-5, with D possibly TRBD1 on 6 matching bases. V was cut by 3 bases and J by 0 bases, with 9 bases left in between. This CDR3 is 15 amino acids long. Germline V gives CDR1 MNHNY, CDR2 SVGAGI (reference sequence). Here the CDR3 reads CASSYVDSSNQPQHF. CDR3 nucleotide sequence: TGTGCCAGCAGTTATGTGGACAGTAGCAATCAGCCCCAGCATTTT.

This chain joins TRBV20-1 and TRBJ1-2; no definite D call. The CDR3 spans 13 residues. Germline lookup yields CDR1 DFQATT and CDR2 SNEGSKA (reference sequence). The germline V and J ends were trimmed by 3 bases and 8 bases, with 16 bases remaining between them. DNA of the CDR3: TGCAGTGCTAGGAGGCAGGCACCCTCGGGCTACACCTTC. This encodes CSARRQAPSGYTF.

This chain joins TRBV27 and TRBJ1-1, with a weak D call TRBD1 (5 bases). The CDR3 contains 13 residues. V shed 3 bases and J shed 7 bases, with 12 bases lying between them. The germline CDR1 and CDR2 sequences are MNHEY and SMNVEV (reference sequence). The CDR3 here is CASSFASQGEAFF. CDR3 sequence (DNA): TGTGCCAGCAGTTTCGCCTCCCAGGGTGAAGCTTTCTTT.

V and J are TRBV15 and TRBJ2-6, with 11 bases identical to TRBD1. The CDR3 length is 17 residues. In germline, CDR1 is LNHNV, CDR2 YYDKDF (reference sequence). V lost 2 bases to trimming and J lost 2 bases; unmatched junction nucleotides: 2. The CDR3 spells CATSRPGQGAGANVLTF. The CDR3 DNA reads TGTGCCACCAGCAGACCGGGACAGGGGGCTGGGGCCAACGTCCTGACTTTC.

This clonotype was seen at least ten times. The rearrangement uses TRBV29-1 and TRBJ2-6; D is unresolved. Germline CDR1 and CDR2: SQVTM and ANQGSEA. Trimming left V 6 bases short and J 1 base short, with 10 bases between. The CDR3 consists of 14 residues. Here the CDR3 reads CSVRQQSGANVLTF. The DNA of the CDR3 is TGCAGCGTCCGGCAGCAGTCTGGGGCCAACGTCCTGACTTTC.

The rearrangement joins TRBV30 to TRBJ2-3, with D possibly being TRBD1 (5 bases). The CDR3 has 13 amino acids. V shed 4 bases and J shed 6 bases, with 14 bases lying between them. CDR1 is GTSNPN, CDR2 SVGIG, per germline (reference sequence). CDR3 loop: CAWTWGSRDTQYF. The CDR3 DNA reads TGTGCCTGGACTTGGGGCTCTCGGGATACGCAGTATTTT. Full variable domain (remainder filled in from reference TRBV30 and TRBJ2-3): SQTIHQWPATLVQPVGSPLSLECTVEGTSNPNLYWYRQAAGRGLQLLFYSVGIGQISSEVPQNLSASRPQDRQFILSSKKLLLSDSGFYLCAWTWGSRDTQYFGPGTRLTVL.

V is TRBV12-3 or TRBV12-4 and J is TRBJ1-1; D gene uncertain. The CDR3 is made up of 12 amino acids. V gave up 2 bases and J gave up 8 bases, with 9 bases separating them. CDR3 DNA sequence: TGTGCCAGCAGTTTACCGGCTAGCGAAGCTTTCTTT. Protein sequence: CASSLPASEAFF.

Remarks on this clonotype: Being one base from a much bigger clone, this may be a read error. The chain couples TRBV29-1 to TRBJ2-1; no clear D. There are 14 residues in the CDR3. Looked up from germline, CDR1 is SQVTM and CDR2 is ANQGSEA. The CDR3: CSVWRVSSHNEQFF. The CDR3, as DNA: TGCAGCGTTTGGAGAGTAAGCTCCCACAATGAGCAGTTCTTC.

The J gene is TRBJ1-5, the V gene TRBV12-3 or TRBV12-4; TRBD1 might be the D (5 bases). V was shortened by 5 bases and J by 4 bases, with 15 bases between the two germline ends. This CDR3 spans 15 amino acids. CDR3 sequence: CASSEAGFGNQPQHF. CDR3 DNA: TGTGCCAGCAGTGAAGCAGGGTTCGGGAATCAGCCCCAGCATTTT.